The clone carrying this T cell receptor beta chain was observed a handful of times. This specimen belongs to a study of shared clonotypes between healthy human individuals. Positive CCR7 selection of CD45RO-negative cells yielded the naive CD8 cells, and terminally differentiated effector memory CD45RA+ cells were excluded. Produced via immunoSEQ multiplex PCR; TCRdb's table is partial and in-frame only. The sample lists some 2,000,000 clones, approximately 94% occurring once. The V gene lost 8 bases and the J gene lost 8 bases, with 1 base spanning the gap. Germline V gene sequence: CDR1 SEHNR, CDR2 FQNEAQ (reference sequence). This CDR3 region has 8 residues.

Sequenced material: naive CD8+ T cells sorted from blood. The chain joins TRBV7-9 to TRBJ2-1; D is unclear. The TCR sequence derives from a man between 18 and 35 years old in good health. The CDR3 reads CASDEQFF. DNA of the CDR3: TGTGCCAGCGATGAGCAGTTCTTC.